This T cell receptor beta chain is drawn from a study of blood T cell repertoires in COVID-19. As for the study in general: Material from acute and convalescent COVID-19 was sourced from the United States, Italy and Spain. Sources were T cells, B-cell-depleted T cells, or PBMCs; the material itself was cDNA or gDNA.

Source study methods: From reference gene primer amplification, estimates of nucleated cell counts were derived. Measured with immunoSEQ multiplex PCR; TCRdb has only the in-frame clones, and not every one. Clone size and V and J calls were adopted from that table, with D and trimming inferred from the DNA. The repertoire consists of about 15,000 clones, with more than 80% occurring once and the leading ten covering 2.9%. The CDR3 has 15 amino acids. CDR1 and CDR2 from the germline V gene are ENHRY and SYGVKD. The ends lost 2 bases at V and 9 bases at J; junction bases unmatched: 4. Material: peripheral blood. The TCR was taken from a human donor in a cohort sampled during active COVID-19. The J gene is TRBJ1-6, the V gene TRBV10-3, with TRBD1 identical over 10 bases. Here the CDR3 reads CAISERGQGSSPLHF. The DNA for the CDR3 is TGTGCCATCAGTGAGAGGGGACAGGGGAGTTCACCCCTCCACTTT.